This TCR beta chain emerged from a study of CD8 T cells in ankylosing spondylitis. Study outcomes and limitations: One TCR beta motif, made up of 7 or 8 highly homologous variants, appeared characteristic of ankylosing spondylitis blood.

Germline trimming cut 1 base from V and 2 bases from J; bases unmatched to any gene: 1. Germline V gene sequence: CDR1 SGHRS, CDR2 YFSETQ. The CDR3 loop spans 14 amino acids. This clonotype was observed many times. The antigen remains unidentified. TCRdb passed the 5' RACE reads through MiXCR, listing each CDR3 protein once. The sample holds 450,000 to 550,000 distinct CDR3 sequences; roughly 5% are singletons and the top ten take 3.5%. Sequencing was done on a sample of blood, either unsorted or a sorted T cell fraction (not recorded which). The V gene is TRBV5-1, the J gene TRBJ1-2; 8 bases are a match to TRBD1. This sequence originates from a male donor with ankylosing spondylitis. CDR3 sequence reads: CASSLTGGNYGYTF. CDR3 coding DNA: TGCGCCAGCAGCTTGACAGGGGGAAACTATGGCTACACCTTC.